The rows below give T cell receptor beta chains drawn from one sample of a study of T cells expressing NK-cell markers. TCRdb re-analyzed the 5' RACE reads; it lists each CDR3 protein once, without DNA. The sample includes 500,000 to 600,000 distinct CDR3 sequences. The source material was blood T cells: a sorted CD56 or NKG2C T cell subset, CD4+ or CD8+ T cells, or bulk PBMC T cells (not recorded which). The receptors come from a young man in good health. Each CDR3 is given with its conserved first and last residue.

CDR3 length: 16
V gene: TRBV6-2/TRBV6-3
J gene: TRBJ2-1
CDR3 protein: CASRPLLAGEVNEQFF

CDR3 length: 18
V gene: TRBV11-1
J gene: TRBJ2-2
CDR3 protein: CASSMTVSLLDLTGELFF

CDR3 length: 14
V gene: TRBV12-3/TRBV12-4
J gene: TRBJ2-3
CDR3 protein: CASSPYSVPDTQYF

CDR3 length: 17
V gene: TRBV15
J gene: TRBJ2-1
CDR3 protein: CATSRIRGAGSYNEQFF

CDR3 length: 17
V gene: TRBV11-2
J gene: TRBJ2-3
CDR3 protein: CASSLVFGQGDGKTQYF

CDR3 length: 14
V gene: TRBV20-1
J gene: TRBJ1-5
CDR3 protein: CSASSWGPNQPQHF

CDR3 length: 14
V gene: TRBV5-1
J gene: TRBJ2-1
CDR3 protein: CASSQASGYNEQFF

CDR3 length: 18
V gene: TRBV10-3
J gene: TRBJ2-3
CDR3 protein: CAISEGISGRLITDTQYF

CDR3 length: 17
V gene: TRBV29-1
J gene: TRBJ2-2
CDR3 protein: CSVEDSRDRGDTGELFF

CDR3 length: 14
V gene: TRBV29-1
J gene: TRBJ2-2
CDR3 protein: CSVSGTSNTGELFF

CDR3 length: 16
V gene: TRBV12-3/TRBV12-4
J gene: TRBJ2-3
CDR3 protein: CASSFPTSGSRDTQYF

CDR3 length: 14
V gene: TRBV20-1
J gene: TRBJ2-2
CDR3 protein: CSAQSGLSAGELFF

CDR3 length: 15
V gene: TRBV10-1
J gene: TRBJ1-1
CDR3 protein: CASNPGTGRATEAFF

CDR3 length: 12
V gene: TRBV2
J gene: TRBJ2-1
CDR3 protein: CAPGLPGYEQFF

CDR3 length: 12
V gene: TRBV6-5
J gene: TRBJ2-7
CDR3 protein: CASSYLGIEQYF

CDR3 length: 15
V gene: TRBV5-6
J gene: TRBJ2-3
CDR3 protein: CASSLGFARRTTQYF

CDR3 length: 14
V gene: TRBV10-3
J gene: TRBJ2-2
CDR3 protein: CAITTQPGAGELFF

CDR3 length: 16
V gene: TRBV5-1
J gene: TRBJ2-2
CDR3 protein: CASSSSSGGSTGELFF

CDR3 length: 13
V gene: TRBV27
J gene: TRBJ2-1
CDR3 protein: CASSSALLNEQFF

CDR3 length: 14
V gene: TRBV2
J gene: TRBJ2-3
CDR3 protein: CASSVQDLTDTQYF

CDR3 length: 15
V gene: TRBV7-9
J gene: TRBJ2-7
CDR3 protein: CASSLGSGTPYEQYF

CDR3 length: 12
V gene: TRBV3-1
J gene: TRBJ2-5
CDR3 protein: CASSQFQETQYF

CDR3 length: 14
V gene: TRBV28
J gene: TRBJ2-7
CDR3 protein: CASRNPGTAYEQYF

CDR3 length: 15
V gene: TRBV19
J gene: TRBJ1-2
CDR3 protein: CASSISDRAGYGYTF

CDR3 length: 15
V gene: TRBV5-1
J gene: TRBJ2-6
CDR3 protein: CASSVPGGGANVLTF

CDR3 length: 15
V gene: TRBV25-1
J gene: TRBJ2-2
CDR3 protein: CASSAITSSPGELFF

CDR3 length: 17
V gene: TRBV21-1
J gene: TRBJ2-7
CDR3 protein: CASSKSLAGGASYEQYF

CDR3 length: 14
V gene: TRBV28
J gene: TRBJ1-2
CDR3 protein: CASSGQGANYGYTF

CDR3 length: 17
V gene: TRBV5-1
J gene: TRBJ2-2
CDR3 protein: CASSQSGTSGGTGELFF

CDR3 length: 13
V gene: TRBV29-1
J gene: TRBJ1-1
CDR3 protein: CSVSGRLNTEAFF

CDR3 length: 16
V gene: TRBV20-1
J gene: TRBJ2-5
CDR3 protein: CSANPRVGRRQETQYF

CDR3 length: 16
V gene: TRBV12-3/TRBV12-4
J gene: TRBJ2-2
CDR3 protein: CASNPMGSGSTGELFF

CDR3 length: 16
V gene: TRBV15
J gene: TRBJ2-1
CDR3 protein: CATSGGTSGLSLGQFF

CDR3 length: 14
V gene: TRBV27
J gene: TRBJ2-1
CDR3 protein: CASSAGTAYNEQFF

CDR3 length: 15
V gene: TRBV3-1
J gene: TRBJ2-2
CDR3 protein: CASSQGALDTGELFF

CDR3 length: 17
V gene: TRBV6-1
J gene: TRBJ2-1
CDR3 protein: CASSPSTGLGSYNEQFF

CDR3 length: 13
V gene: TRBV25-1
J gene: TRBJ2-1
CDR3 protein: CASSDIGRNEQFF

CDR3 length: 15
V gene: TRBV20-1
J gene: TRBJ1-1
CDR3 protein: CSAFTGQGVSTEAFF

CDR3 length: 15
V gene: TRBV7-3
J gene: TRBJ2-3
CDR3 protein: CASSLTSGSDDTQYF

CDR3 length: 13
V gene: TRBV20-1
J gene: TRBJ2-5
CDR3 protein: CSAIGRDQETQYF

CDR3 length: 14
V gene: TRBV6-1
J gene: TRBJ1-1
CDR3 protein: CASSERPQQLEAFF

CDR3 length: 17
V gene: TRBV12-3/TRBV12-4
J gene: TRBJ1-5
CDR3 protein: CASSSNYQGRWNQPQHF

CDR3 length: 13
V gene: TRBV29-1
J gene: TRBJ2-5
CDR3 protein: CSALTGRSETQYF